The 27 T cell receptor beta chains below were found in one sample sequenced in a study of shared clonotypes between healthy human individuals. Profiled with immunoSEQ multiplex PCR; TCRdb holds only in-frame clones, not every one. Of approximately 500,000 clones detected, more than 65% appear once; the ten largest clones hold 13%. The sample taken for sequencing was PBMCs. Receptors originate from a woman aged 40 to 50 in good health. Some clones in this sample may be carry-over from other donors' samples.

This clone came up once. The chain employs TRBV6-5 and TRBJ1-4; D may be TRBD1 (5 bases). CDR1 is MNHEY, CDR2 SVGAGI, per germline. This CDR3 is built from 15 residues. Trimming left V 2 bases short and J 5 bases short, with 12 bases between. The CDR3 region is CASSYTGPGNEKLFF. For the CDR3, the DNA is TGTGCCAGCAGTTACACGGGACCTGGGAATGAAAAACTGTTTTTT.

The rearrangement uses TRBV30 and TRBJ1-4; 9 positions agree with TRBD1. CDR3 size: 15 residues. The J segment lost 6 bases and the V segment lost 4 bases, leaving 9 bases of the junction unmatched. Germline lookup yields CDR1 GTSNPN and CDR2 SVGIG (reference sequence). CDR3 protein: CAWTGTQGAHEKLFF. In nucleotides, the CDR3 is TGTGCCTGGACCGGCACACAGGGGGCGCATGAAAAACTGTTTTTT.

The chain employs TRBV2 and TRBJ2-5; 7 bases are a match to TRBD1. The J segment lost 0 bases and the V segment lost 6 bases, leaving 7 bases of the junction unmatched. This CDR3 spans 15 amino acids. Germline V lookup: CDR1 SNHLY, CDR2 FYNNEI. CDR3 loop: CASSFARGYQETQYF. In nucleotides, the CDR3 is TGTGCCAGCAGCTTTGCCAGGGGGTACCAAGAGACCCAGTACTTC.

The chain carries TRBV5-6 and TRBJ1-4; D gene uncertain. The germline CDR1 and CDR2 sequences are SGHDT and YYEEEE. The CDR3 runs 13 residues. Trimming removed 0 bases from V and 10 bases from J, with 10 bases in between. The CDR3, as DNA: TGTGCCAGCAGCTTGGGTTCGGGGTTAAAACTGTTTTTT. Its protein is CASSLGSGLKLFF.

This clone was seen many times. CDR3 residues: CASRTSWGEQETQYF. The CDR3 DNA reads TGTGCCAGCAGAACCTCCTGGGGAGAACAAGAGACCCAGTACTTC. The rearrangement links TRBV28 to TRBJ2-5, with a possible D match to TRBD2 (5 bases). The CDR3 has 15 amino acids. The ends were cut back, 6 bases at V and 2 bases at J, with 16 bases in the middle. Looked up from germline, CDR1 is MDHEN and CDR2 is SYDVKM.

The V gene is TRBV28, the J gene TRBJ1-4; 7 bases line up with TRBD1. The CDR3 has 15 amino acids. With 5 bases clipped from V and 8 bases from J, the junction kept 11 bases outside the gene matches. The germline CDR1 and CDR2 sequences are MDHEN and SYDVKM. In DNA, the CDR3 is TGTGCCAGCAGTCTCGGGACAGCCAGCAGGGAAAAACTGTTTTTT. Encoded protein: CASSLGTASREKLFF.

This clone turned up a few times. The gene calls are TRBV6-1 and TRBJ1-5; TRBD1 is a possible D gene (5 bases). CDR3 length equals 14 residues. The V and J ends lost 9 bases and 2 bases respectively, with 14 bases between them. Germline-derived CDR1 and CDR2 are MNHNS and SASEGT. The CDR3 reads CASNSRVGNQPQHF. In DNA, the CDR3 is TGTGCCAGTAATTCCAGGGTCGGCAATCAGCCCCAGCATTTT.

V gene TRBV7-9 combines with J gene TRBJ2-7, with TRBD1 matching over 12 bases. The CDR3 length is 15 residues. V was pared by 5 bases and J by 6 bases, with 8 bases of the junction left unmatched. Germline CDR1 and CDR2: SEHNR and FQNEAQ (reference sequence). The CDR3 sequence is CASSPSGTGGGEQYF. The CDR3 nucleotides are TGTGCCAGCAGCCCATCCGGGACAGGGGGCGGCGAGCAGTACTTC.

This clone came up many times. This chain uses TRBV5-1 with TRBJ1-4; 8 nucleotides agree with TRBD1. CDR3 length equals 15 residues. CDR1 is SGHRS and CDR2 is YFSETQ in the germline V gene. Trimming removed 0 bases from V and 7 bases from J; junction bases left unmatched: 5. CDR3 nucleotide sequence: TGCGCCAGCAGCTTGGAAACAGGGGGGGTTGAAAAACTGTTTTTT. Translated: CASSLETGGVEKLFF. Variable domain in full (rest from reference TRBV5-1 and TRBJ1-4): KAGVTQTPRYLIKTRGQQVTLSCSPISGHRSVSWYQQTPGQGLQFLFEYFSETQRNKGNFPGRFSGRQFSNSRSEMNVSTLELGDSALYLCASSLETGGVEKLFFGSGTQLSVL.

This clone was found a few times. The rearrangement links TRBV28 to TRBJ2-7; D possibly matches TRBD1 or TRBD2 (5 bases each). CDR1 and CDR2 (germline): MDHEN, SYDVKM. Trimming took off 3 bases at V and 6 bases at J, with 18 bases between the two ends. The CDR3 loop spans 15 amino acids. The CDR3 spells CASSLIGTGEIEQYF. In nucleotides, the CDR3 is TGTGCCAGCAGTTTGATAGGGACGGGCGAGATCGAGCAGTACTTC.

This CDR3 is CASSGRTSGAYEQYF. DNA for the CDR3: TGTGCCAGCAGTGGGCGGACTAGCGGAGCCTACGAGCAGTACTTC. The chain is built from TRBV28 and TRBJ2-7, with 10 nucleotides matching TRBD2. The CDR3 has 15 amino acids. J gave up 2 bases and V 5 bases, and 6 bases lay outside the gene matches. The germline CDR1 and CDR2 sequences are MDHEN and SYDVKM.

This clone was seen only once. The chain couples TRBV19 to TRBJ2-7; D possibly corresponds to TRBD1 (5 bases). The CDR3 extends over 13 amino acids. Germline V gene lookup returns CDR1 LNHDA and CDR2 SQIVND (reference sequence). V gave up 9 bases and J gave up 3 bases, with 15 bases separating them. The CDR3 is CARFFLGVYEQYF. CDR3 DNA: TGTGCCAGGTTCTTTTTAGGGGTCTACGAGCAGTACTTC.

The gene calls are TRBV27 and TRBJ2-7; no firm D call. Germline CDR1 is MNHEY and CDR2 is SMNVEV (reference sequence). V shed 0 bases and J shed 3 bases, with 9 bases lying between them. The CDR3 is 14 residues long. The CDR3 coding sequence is TGTGCCAGCAGTTTATCCCCGGTTCACTACGAGCAGTACTTC. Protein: CASSLSPVHYEQYF.

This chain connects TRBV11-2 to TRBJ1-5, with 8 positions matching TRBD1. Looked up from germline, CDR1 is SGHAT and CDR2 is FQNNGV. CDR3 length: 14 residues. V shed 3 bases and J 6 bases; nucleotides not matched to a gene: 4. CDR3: CASSFPGGGQPQHF. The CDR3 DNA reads TGTGCCAGCAGCTTCCCAGGGGGCGGTCAGCCCCAGCATTTT.

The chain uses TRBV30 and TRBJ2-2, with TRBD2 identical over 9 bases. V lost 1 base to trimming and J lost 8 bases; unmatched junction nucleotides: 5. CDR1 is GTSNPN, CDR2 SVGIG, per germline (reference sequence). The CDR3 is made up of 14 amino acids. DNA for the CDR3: TGTGCCTGGAGTGCAGAGACTAGCGGTGGGGAGCTGTTTTTT. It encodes CAWSAETSGGELFF.

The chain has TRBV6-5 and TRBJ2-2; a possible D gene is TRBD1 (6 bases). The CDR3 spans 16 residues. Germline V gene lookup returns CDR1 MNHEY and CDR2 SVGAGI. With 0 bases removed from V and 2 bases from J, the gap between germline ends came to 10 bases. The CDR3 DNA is TGTGCCAGCAGTTACTCGGGCAGGGGAAACACCGGGGAGCTGTTTTTT. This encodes CASSYSGRGNTGELFF.

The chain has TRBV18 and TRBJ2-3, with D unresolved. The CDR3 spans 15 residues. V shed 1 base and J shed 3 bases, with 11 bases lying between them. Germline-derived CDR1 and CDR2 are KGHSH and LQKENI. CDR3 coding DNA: TGTGCCAGCTCACCACGGTCGGAGAGGACAGATACGCAGTATTTT. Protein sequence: CASSPRSERTDTQYF. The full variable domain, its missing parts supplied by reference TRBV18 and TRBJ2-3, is NAGVMQNPRHLVRRRGQEARLRCSPMKGHSHVYWYRQLPEEGLKFMVYLQKENIIDESGMPKERFSAEFPKEGPSILRIQQVVRGDSAAYFCASSPRSERTDTQYFGPGTRLTVL.

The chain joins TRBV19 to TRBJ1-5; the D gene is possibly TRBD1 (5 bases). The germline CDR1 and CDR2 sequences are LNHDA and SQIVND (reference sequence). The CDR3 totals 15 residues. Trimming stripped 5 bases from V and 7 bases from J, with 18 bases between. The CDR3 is CASSFAGRSEQPQHF. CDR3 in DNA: TGTGCCAGTAGTTTCGCAGGGAGATCGGAGCAGCCCCAGCATTTT.

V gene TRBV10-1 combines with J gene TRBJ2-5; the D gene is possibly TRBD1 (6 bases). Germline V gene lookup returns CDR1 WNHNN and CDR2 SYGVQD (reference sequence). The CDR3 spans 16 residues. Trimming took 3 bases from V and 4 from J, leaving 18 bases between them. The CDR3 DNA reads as TGCGCCAGCAGTGACGGAACACAGGGAAGGGGAGAGACCCAGTACTTC. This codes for CASSDGTQGRGETQYF.

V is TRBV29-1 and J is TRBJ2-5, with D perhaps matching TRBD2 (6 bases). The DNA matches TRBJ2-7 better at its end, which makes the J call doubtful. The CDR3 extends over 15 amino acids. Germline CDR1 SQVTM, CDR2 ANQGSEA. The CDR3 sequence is CSVEDRGGSRYEQYF. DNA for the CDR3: TGCAGCGTTGAAGATCGGGGAGGTTCGAGGTACGAGCAGTACTTC.

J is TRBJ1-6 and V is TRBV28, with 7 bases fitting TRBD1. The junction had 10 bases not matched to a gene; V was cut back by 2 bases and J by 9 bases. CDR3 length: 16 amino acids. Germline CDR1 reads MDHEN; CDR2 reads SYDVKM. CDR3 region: CASSLPTGSGGSPLHF. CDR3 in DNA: TGTGCCAGCAGTTTACCGACAGGGTCCGGTGGTTCACCCCTCCACTTT.

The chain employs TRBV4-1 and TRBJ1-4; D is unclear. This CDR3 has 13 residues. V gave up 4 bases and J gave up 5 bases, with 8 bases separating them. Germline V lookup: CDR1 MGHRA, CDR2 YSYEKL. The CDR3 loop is CASSPDRNEKLFF. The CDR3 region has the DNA TGCGCCAGCAGCCCCGACCGAAATGAAAAACTGTTTTTT.

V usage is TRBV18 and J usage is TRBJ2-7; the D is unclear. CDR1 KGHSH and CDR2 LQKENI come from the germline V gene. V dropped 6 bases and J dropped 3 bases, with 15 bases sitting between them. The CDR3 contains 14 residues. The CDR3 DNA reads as TGTGCCAGCTCCCCCGTTGGCGCCAACTACGAGCAGTACTTC. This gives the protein CASSPVGANYEQYF.

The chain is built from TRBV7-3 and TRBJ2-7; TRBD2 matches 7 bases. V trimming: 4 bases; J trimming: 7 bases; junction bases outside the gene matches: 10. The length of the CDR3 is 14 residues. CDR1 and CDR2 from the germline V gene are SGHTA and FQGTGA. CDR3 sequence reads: CASSSPGTTSEQYF. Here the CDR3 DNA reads TGTGCCAGCAGCTCCCCCGGGACTACCTCGGAGCAGTACTTC.

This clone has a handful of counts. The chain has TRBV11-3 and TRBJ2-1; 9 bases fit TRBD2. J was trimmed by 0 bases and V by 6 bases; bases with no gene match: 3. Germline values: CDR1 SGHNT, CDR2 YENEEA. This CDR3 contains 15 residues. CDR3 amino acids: CASSLAGSSYNEQFF. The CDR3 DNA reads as TGTGCCAGCAGTCTAGCGGGGAGCTCCTACAATGAGCAGTTCTTC.

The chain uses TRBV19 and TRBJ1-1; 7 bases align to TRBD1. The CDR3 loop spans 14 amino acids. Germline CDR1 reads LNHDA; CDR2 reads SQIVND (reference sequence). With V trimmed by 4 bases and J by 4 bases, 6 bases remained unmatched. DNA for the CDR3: TGTGCCAGTAGTAGCCAGGGGGTGGGCACTGAAGCTTTCTTT. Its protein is CASSSQGVGTEAFF. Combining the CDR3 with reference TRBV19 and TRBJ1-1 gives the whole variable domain DGGITQSPKYLFRKEGQNVTLSCEQNLNHDAMYWYRQDPGQGLRLIYYSQIVNDFQKGDIAEGYSVSREKKESFPLTVTSAQKNPTAFYLCASSSQGVGTEAFFGQGTRLTVV.

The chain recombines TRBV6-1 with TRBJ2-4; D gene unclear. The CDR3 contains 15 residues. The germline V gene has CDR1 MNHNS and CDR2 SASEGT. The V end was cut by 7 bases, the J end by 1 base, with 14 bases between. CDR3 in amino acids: CASTDIWRAKNIQYF. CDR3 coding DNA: TGTGCCAGCACAGATATTTGGCGGGCCAAAAACATTCAGTACTTC.